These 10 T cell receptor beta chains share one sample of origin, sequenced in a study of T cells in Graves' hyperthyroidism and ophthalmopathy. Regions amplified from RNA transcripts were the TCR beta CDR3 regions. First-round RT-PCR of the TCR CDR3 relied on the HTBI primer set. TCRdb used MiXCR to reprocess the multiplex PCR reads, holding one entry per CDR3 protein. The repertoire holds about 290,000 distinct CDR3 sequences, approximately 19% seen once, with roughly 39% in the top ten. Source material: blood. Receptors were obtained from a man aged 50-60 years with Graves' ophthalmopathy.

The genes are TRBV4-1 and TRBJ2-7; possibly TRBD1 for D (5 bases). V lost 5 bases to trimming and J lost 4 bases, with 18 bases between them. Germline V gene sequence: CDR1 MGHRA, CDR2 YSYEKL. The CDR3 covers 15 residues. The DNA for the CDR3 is TGCGCCAGCAGCAGCACCTCTCAGGGTCGATACGAGCAGTACTTC. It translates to CASSSTSQGRYEQYF.

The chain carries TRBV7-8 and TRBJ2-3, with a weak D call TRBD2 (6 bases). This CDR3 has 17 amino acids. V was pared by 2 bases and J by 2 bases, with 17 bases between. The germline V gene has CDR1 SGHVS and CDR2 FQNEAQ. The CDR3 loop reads CASSLHEGLATTDTQYF. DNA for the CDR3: TGTGCCAGCAGCTTACACGAGGGGCTAGCGACCACAGATACGCAGTATTTT.

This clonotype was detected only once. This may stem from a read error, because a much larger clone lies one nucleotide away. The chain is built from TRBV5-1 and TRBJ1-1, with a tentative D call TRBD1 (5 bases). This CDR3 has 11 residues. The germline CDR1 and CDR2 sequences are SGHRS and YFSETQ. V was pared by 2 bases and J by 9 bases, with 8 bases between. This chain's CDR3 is CASSFDSQAFF. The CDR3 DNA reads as TGCGCCAGCAGCTTCGACAGCCAAGCTTTCTTT.

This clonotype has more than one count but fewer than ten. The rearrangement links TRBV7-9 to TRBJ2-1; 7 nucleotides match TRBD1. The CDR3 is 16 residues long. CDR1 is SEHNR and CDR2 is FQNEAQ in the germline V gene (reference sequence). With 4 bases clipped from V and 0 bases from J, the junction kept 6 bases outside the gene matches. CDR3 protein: CASSSPTGSSYNEQFF. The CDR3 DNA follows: TGTGCCAGCAGCTCTCCGACAGGGAGCTCCTACAATGAGCAGTTCTTC.

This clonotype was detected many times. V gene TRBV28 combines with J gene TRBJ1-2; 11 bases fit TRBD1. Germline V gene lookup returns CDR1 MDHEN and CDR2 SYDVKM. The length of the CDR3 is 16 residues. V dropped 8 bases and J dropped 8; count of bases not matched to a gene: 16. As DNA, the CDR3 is TGTGCCAGCTTCCCTTCTCTCCGGGACAGGGGGGACGGCTACACCTTC. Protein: CASFPSLRDRGDGYTF.

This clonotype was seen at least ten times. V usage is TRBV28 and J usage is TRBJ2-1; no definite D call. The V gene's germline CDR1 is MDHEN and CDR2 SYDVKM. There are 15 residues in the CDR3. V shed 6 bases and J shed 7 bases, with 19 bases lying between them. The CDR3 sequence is CASRIQPQPRNEQFF. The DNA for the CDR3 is TGTGCCAGCAGGATCCAGCCCCAGCCTCGTAATGAGCAGTTCTTC.

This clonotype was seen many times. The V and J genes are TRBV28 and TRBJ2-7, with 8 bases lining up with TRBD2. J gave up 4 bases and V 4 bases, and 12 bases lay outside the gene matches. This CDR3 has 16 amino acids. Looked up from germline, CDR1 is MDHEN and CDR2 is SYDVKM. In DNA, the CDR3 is TGTGCCAGCAGTTCGGATCGGGAGGGCCTTCGGTACGAGCAGTACTTC. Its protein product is CASSSDREGLRYEQYF.

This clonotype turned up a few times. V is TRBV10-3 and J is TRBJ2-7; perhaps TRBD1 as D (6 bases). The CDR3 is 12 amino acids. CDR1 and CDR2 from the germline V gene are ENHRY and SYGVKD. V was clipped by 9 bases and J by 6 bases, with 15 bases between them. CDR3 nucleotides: TGTGCCATTCAGGGGTCGGCTGGCGAGCAGTACTTC. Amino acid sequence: CAIQGSAGEQYF.

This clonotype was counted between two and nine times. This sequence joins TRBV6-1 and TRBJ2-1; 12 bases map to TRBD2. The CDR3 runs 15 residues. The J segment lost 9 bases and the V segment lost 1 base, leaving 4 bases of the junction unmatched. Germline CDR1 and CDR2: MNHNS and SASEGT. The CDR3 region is CASSEGLAGGGEQFF. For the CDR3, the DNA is TGTGCCAGCAGTGAAGGGCTAGCGGGGGGGGGTGAGCAGTTCTTC.

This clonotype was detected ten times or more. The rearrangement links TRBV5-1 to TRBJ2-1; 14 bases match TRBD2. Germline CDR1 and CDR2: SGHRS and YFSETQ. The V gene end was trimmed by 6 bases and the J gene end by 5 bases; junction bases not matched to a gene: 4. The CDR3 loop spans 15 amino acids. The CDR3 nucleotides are TGCGCCAGCATCGGGGGACTAGCGGGAGACAATGAGCAGTTCTTC. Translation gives CASIGGLAGDNEQFF.